This TCR beta chain is from a study of T cell changes during pregnancy in multiple sclerosis. The CDR3 covers 16 residues. V lost 5 bases, J lost 2 bases, and 10 bases stayed unmatched. CDR1 is PRHDT and CDR2 is FYEKMQ in the germline V gene (reference sequence). Profiling relied on immunoSEQ multiplex PCR, and the TCRdb table lists in-frame clones only, not all of them. The sample lists fewer than 130,000 clones, roughly 92% occurring once. This receptor was identified in a female donor with multiple sclerosis, enrolled in a pregnancy study. The chain couples TRBV13 to TRBJ2-7, with 9 bases fitting TRBD2. Sequences were derived from peripheral blood, sampled after pregnancy. The CDR3: CASSTGSSGGTYEQYF. DNA of the CDR3: TGTGCCAGCAGCACAGGGAGTAGCGGGGGAACCTACGAGCAGTACTTC.